The 20 T cell receptor beta chains reported below all come from one sample, sequenced in a study of T cell changes during pregnancy in multiple sclerosis. The protocol was immunoSEQ multiplex PCR, while the TCRdb copy is restricted to in-frame clones and leaves out a portion. The sample lists about 11,000 clones; 85% to 95% were seen once. The source material was CD4+ T cells from peripheral blood mononuclear cells, sampled before pregnancy. These receptors originate from a female donor with multiple sclerosis, enrolled in a pregnancy study.

The J gene is TRBJ1-2, the V gene TRBV10-3, with D unclear. The CDR3 consists of 15 residues. The ends were cut back, 6 bases at V and 3 bases at J, with 17 bases in the middle. The germline CDR1 and CDR2 sequences are ENHRY and SYGVKD. CDR3 loop: CAIRAQLRQDYGYTF. In DNA form, the CDR3 reads TGTGCCATCAGAGCACAGCTTCGGCAAGACTATGGCTACACCTTC.

V and J are TRBV5-6 and TRBJ1-2; 12 bases fit TRBD1. After removal of 4 bases from V and 4 bases from J, the junction contained 11 bases not matched to a gene. The CDR3 extends over 17 amino acids. CDR1 and CDR2 (germline): SGHDT, YYEEEE. The CDR3 region is CASSPPGQGALSYGYTF. In DNA, the CDR3 is TGTGCCAGCAGCCCCCCGGGACAGGGGGCGCTGAGCTATGGCTACACCTTC.

The chain recombines TRBV27 with TRBJ1-6, with unresolved D. V gave up 3 bases and J gave up 10 bases, with 19 bases separating them. This CDR3 comprises 16 residues. The germline gives CDR1 MNHEY, CDR2 SMNVEV (reference sequence). Here the CDR3 reads CASSFSGRVGVSPLHF. CDR3 bases: TGTGCCAGCAGTTTCTCTGGGAGGGTTGGTGTATCACCCCTCCACTTT.

This clone was found once. The genes are TRBV10-3 and TRBJ1-2; the D is unclear. V lost 7 bases, J lost 0 bases, and 12 bases lay in between. The length of the CDR3 is 14 residues. From germline, CDR1 is ENHRY and CDR2 SYGVKD. The CDR3 is CAIKPTPTNYGYTF. The CDR3 coding sequence is TGTGCCATCAAACCAACTCCCACTAACTATGGCTACACCTTC.

V gene TRBV28 combines with J gene TRBJ1-1, with unresolved D. The CDR3 is made up of 13 amino acids. V lost 7 bases to trimming and J lost 1 base, with 10 bases between them. CDR1 is MDHEN, CDR2 SYDVKM, per germline. The CDR3 protein is CASKTPRNTEAFF. The CDR3 bases are TGTGCCAGCAAAACCCCCAGGAACACTGAAGCTTTCTTT. The variable domain in full, with the rest retrieved from reference TRBV28 and TRBJ1-1, is DVKVTQSSRYLVKRTGEKVFLECVQDMDHENMFWYRQDPGLGLRLIYFSYDVKMKEKGDIPEGYSVSREKKERFSLILESASTNQTSMYLCASKTPRNTEAFFGQGTRLTVV.

The J gene is TRBJ2-1, the V gene TRBV5-1, with 7 nucleotides matching TRBD1. This CDR3 is 14 amino acids long. V gave up 0 bases and J gave up 8 bases; unmatched junction bases: 5. Looked up from germline, CDR1 is SGHRS and CDR2 is YFSETQ. The CDR3 nucleotides are TGCGCCAGCAGCTTGGAGGGGGCTATTTATGAGCAGTTCTTC. Amino acid sequence: CASSLEGAIYEQFF.

The chain joins TRBV7-9 to TRBJ1-4, with D possibly matching TRBD1 (5 bases). The CDR3 extends over 12 amino acids. The V gene's germline CDR1 is SEHNR and CDR2 FQNEAQ (reference sequence). The CDR3 nucleotides read TGTGCAGCCCAGGGAAGAAATGAAAAACTGTTTTTT. Translation gives CAAQGRNEKLFF.

V and J are TRBV5-1 and TRBJ1-1; 8 bases fit TRBD1. V gave up 0 bases and J gave up 6 bases; unmatched junction bases: 1. Germline CDR1 and CDR2: SGHRS and YFSETQ. The CDR3 is made up of 13 amino acids. CDR3 protein: CASSLEDRAEAFF. CDR3 coding DNA: TGCGCCAGCAGCTTGGAGGACAGGGCTGAAGCTTTCTTT.

The CDR3 sequence: CASSVSGTGVQFF. For the CDR3, the DNA is TGTGCCAGCAGTGTTTCCGGGACAGGGGTTCAGTTCTTC. V gene TRBV6-1 combines with J gene TRBJ2-1; 10 bases line up with TRBD1. CDR1 and CDR2 (germline): MNHNS, SASEGT. There are 13 residues in the CDR3. With V trimmed by 4 bases and J by 13 bases, 7 bases remained unmatched.

V usage is TRBV9 and J usage is TRBJ1-5, with D perhaps matching TRBD1 (6 bases). V was cut by 2 bases and J by 4 bases, with 19 bases left in between. Germline loops: CDR1 SGDLS, CDR2 YYNGEE. This CDR3 comprises 17 residues. The CDR3 coding sequence is TGTGCCAGCAGCGTGGGACCGGGGGGGCCAACGAATCAGCCCCAGCATTTT. Its translation is CASSVGPGGPTNQPQHF.

The rearrangement links TRBV18 to TRBJ1-2, with D perhaps TRBD1 (5 bases). CDR1 KGHSH and CDR2 LQKENI come from the germline V gene. The germline V and J ends were trimmed by 3 bases and 5 bases, with 13 bases remaining between them. This CDR3 region has 14 residues. DNA for the CDR3: TGTGCCAGCTCACCGAGCAGGGAAACATATGGCTACACCTTC. Amino acid sequence: CASSPSRETYGYTF.

CDR3 region: CASSQEGGTGANVLTF. Here the CDR3 DNA reads TGTGCCAGCAGCCAAGAGGGGGGGACCGGGGCCAACGTCCTGACTTTC. The V and J genes are TRBV4-2 and TRBJ2-6; 7 nucleotides line up with TRBD2. V lost 0 bases to trimming and J lost 4 bases; unmatched junction nucleotides: 3. CDR3 length: 16 residues. Germline values: CDR1 LGHNA, CDR2 YNFKEQ.

The chain links TRBV5-1 to TRBJ1-3; D possibly corresponds to TRBD1 (5 bases). V lost 2 bases to trimming and J lost 3 bases, with 9 bases between them. CDR1 and CDR2 (germline): SGHRS, YFSETQ. This CDR3 spans 14 amino acids. CDR3 sequence (DNA): TGCGCCAGCAGCTTCGGAGGGGATGGAAACACCATATATTTT. This codes for CASSFGGDGNTIYF. The entire variable domain, with the rest obtained from reference TRBV5-1 and TRBJ1-3, is as follows: KAGVTQTPRYLIKTRGQQVTLSCSPISGHRSVSWYQQTPGQGLQFLFEYFSETQRNKGNFPGRFSGRQFSNSRSEMNVSTLELGDSALYLCASSFGGDGNTIYFGEGSWLTVV.

For the CDR3, the DNA is TGTGCCAGCAGCTTCGGACAGGGACGCACAGATACGCAGTATTTT. Amino acid sequence: CASSFGQGRTDTQYF. The chain joins TRBV5-4 to TRBJ2-3, with 8 nucleotides matching TRBD1. Germline loops: CDR1 SGHNT, CDR2 YYREEE (reference sequence). Losses at the gene ends were 2 bases for V and 1 base for J; bases not matched to a gene: 3. The CDR3 totals 15 residues.

This clone was counted a single time. The rearrangement uses TRBV15 and TRBJ2-7; TRBD2 is a possible D gene (6 bases). Trimming shortened V by 4 bases and J by 3 bases, and 22 bases separated the two germline ends. There are 17 residues in the CDR3. Germline values: CDR1 LNHNV, CDR2 YYDKDF (reference sequence). CDR3 nucleotides: TGTGCCACCAGCATGTCTCAAGTTAAGACGGGAGTCTACGAGCAGTACTTC. It translates to CATSMSQVKTGVYEQYF.

The rearrangement uses TRBV6-5 and TRBJ2-1; 7 nucleotides line up with TRBD2. CDR3 length: 15 amino acids. CDR1 and CDR2 from the germline V gene are MNHEY and SVGAGI. Trimming took 7 bases from V and 11 from J; bases not matched to a gene: 17. This chain's CDR3 is CASNPTGGPEGKQFF. The CDR3 DNA is TGTGCCAGCAATCCCACGGGGGGTCCGGAAGGGAAGCAGTTCTTC.

The V and J genes are TRBV5-1 and TRBJ2-5; 8 bases are a match to TRBD1. The junction had 12 bases not matched to a gene; V was cut back by 4 bases and J by 4 bases. This CDR3 spans 16 amino acids. The germline V gene encodes CDR1 SGHRS and CDR2 YFSETQ. Written as DNA, the CDR3 is TGCGCCAGCAGCCAATACGGACAGGGAGCGGCAGAGACCCAGTACTTC. Translated, it gives CASSQYGQGAAETQYF.

V gene TRBV18 combines with J gene TRBJ1-2, with TRBD1 identical over 8 bases. CDR3 length: 14 residues. V was pared by 2 bases and J by 5 bases, with 4 bases of the junction left unmatched. In germline, CDR1 is KGHSH, CDR2 LQKENI. The CDR3 bases are TGTGCCAGCTCACCAGACAGGGGAGTATATGGCTACACCTTC. Its protein product is CASSPDRGVYGYTF.

The V call is TRBV5-4, the J call TRBJ1-2; D may be TRBD1 (6 bases). The CDR3 totals 14 residues. Germline V gene sequence: CDR1 SGHNT, CDR2 YYREEE (reference sequence). Trimming left V 4 bases short and J 4 bases short, with 14 bases between. In DNA, the CDR3 is TGTGCCAGCAGCGAAGAAAGGGGGTCCTATGGCTACACCTTC. Protein sequence: CASSEERGSYGYTF.

The chain recombines TRBV27 with TRBJ1-5; 9 positions match TRBD1. This CDR3 is built from 16 residues. Losses at the gene ends were 5 bases for V and 3 bases for J; bases not matched to a gene: 8. CDR1 and CDR2 (germline): MNHEY, SMNVEV (reference sequence). The CDR3 loop is CASSLLTGGDNQPQHF. In DNA, the CDR3 is TGTGCCAGCAGTCTACTGACAGGGGGGGACAATCAGCCCCAGCATTTT.